These 10 T cell receptor beta chains were sequenced from one sample in a study of blood T cell repertoires in COVID-19. The protocol was immunoSEQ multiplex PCR, while the TCRdb copy is restricted to in-frame clones and leaves out a portion. Counted here are about 200,000 clones, more than 75% occurring once; the ten biggest clones make up around a sixth. The sample consisted of PBMCs or T cells enriched from blood (not recorded which). The receptor source for this set is a woman aged 50 to 65 with acute COVID-19.

Only a few counts were recorded for this clone. This chain connects TRBV7-8 to TRBJ2-4; 7 positions agree with TRBD2. Germline lookup yields CDR1 SGHVS and CDR2 FQNEAQ. There are 13 residues in the CDR3. Trimming removed 6 bases from V and 8 bases from J; junction bases left unmatched: 7. The CDR3 is CASRDPSGDIQYF. CDR3 DNA sequence: TGTGCCAGCAGAGACCCAAGCGGGGACATTCAGTACTTC.

This sequence joins TRBV4-1 and TRBJ2-3, with D perhaps TRBD2 (6 bases). Trimming took off 8 bases at V and 0 bases at J, with 24 bases between the two ends. The CDR3 contains 18 residues. The germline V gene encodes CDR1 MGHRA and CDR2 YSYEKL. For the CDR3, the DNA is TGCGCCAGCGGAGGGTTACCCGACAGACGCCCTAGCACAGATACGCAGTATTTT. It translates to CASGGLPDRRPSTDTQYF.

A few counts support this clone. The rearrangement joins TRBV24-1 to TRBJ2-3, with 12 bases identical to TRBD2. The germline CDR1 and CDR2 sequences are KGHDR and SFDVKD. This CDR3 has 16 residues. V dropped 4 bases and J dropped 6; count of bases not matched to a gene: 7. In nucleotides, the CDR3 is TGTGCCACCAGTGACGACCTAGCGGGGGGGCCCGATACGCAGTATTTT. Translation gives CATSDDLAGGPDTQYF.

This clone was seen ten or more times. J is TRBJ1-1 and V is TRBV18; D is undetermined. Trimming pared 3 bases from V and 11 bases from J, leaving 16 bases between. CDR1 and CDR2 (germline): KGHSH, LQKENI. This CDR3 has 13 amino acids. The CDR3: CASSPREPWEAFF. In DNA, the CDR3 is TGTGCCAGCTCACCGCGGGAACCTTGGGAGGCTTTCTTT.

The rearrangement uses TRBV25-1 and TRBJ1-5, with 7 bases aligning to TRBD1. V was pared by 2 bases and J by 2 bases, with 0 bases of the junction left unmatched. This CDR3 region has 14 residues. Germline CDR1 MGHDK, CDR2 SYGVNS. CDR3 residues: CASSEQGGNQPQHF. CDR3 coding DNA: TGTGCCAGCAGTGAACAGGGGGGCAATCAGCCCCAGCATTTT.

V gene TRBV6-5 combines with J gene TRBJ1-1, with D possibly matching TRBD1 (5 bases). Germline loops: CDR1 MNHEY, CDR2 SVGAGI. V was cut by 6 bases and J by 11 bases, with 13 bases left in between. The CDR3 has 11 residues. CDR3 coding DNA: TGTGCCAGCAGGAATCAGGGATATGCTTTCTTT. Its translation: CASRNQGYAFF.

As concerns this clone: Other nucleotide sequences from this sample produce the same CDR3. The chain joins TRBV28 to TRBJ1-6; D is perhaps TRBD1 (5 bases). CDR1 and CDR2 from the germline V gene are MDHEN and SYDVKM. Trimming removed 2 bases at V and 0 bases at J, with 8 bases between. This CDR3 has 16 residues. DNA of the CDR3: TGTGCCAGCAGTTTAGGGGGGAACTCCTATAATTCACCCCTCCACTTT. Protein: CASSLGGNSYNSPLHF.

This clone was seen a few times. The chain carries TRBV29-1 and TRBJ2-5, with 8 nucleotides matching TRBD1. V was pared by 4 bases and J by 5 bases, with 6 bases of the junction left unmatched. Germline-derived CDR1 and CDR2 are SQVTM and ANQGSEA. The CDR3 contains 13 residues. The CDR3 nucleotides read TGCAGCGTTGGAGAGGGGGACAGGGAGACCCAGTACTTC. Its protein is CSVGEGDRETQYF.

The chain is built from TRBV28 and TRBJ1-2; 11 bases align to TRBD1. CDR3 length equals 14 residues. CDR1 and CDR2 from the germline V gene are MDHEN and SYDVKM. V gave up 7 bases and J gave up 8 bases; unmatched junction bases: 9. The CDR3, as DNA: TGTGCCAGCACGCTTGAGGGACAGGGGGTAGGCTACACCTTC. Protein product: CASTLEGQGVGYTF.

This clone was seen a handful of times. This rearrangement joins TRBV6-1 to TRBJ2-5, with TRBD1 identical over 8 bases. Germline V gives CDR1 MNHNS, CDR2 SASEGT. The V gene end was trimmed by 3 bases and the J gene end by 3 bases; junction bases not matched to a gene: 3. The CDR3 loop spans 14 amino acids. The CDR3 region has the DNA TGTGCCAGCAGTGACAGGGGGCGGGAAGAGACCCAGTACTTC. Translating it yields CASSDRGREETQYF.